This is a list of T cell receptor beta chains from one sample in a study of blood T cell repertoires in COVID-19. TCRdb's copy holds only in-frame clones and misses some; the assay was immunoSEQ multiplex PCR. Of roughly 59,000 clones listed, about 83% are singletons. What was sequenced was peripheral blood. The receptors were sampled from a woman aged 80 or over with acute or convalescent COVID-19. CDR3s include the opening cysteine and the closing phenylalanine or tryptophan. Each record gives: CDR3 protein, D gene, V gene, J gene. The D gene is left open where the match is weak.

CDR3: CASLPGTSGVYEQYF; D: TRBD2; V: TRBV6-5; J: TRBJ2-7
CDR3: CASLFRDRGQYEQYF; D: TRBD1; V: TRBV5-1; J: TRBJ2-7
CDR3: CASSPLILSGAGYGYTF; D: -; V: TRBV7-8; J: TRBJ1-2
CDR3: CASSITGLGNTIYF; D: -; V: TRBV3-1/TRBV3-2; J: TRBJ1-3
CDR3: CASSPTAFGLYNSPLHF; D: -; V: TRBV7-9; J: TRBJ1-6
CDR3: CASSWGGAEQYF; D: -; V: TRBV28; J: TRBJ2-7
CDR3: CASSPSDLAINNEQFF; D: -; V: TRBV7-3; J: TRBJ2-1
CDR3: CASSHQGQAMRTLNQPQHF; D: -; V: TRBV7-8; J: TRBJ1-5
CDR3: CASSPDRGRPLAPLHF; D: TRBD1; V: TRBV28; J: TRBJ1-6
CDR3: CASTGTTGTHTQYF; D: TRBD2; V: TRBV5-1; J: TRBJ2-3
CDR3: CSGVRDVQETQYF; D: -; V: TRBV29-1; J: TRBJ2-5
CDR3: CASSQDARGSPLHF; D: -; V: TRBV4-3; J: TRBJ1-6
CDR3: CASSRTSGRSYEQYF; D: TRBD2; V: TRBV7-6; J: TRBJ2-7
CDR3: CASNAAGSSYNEQFF; D: -; V: TRBV9; J: TRBJ2-1
CDR3: CASSPPGLAGAGTGELFF; D: TRBD2; V: TRBV5-4; J: TRBJ2-2
CDR3: CASRRSGAAGELFF; D: -; V: TRBV6-6; J: TRBJ2-2
CDR3: CAWTGGRNYGYTF; D: TRBD1; V: TRBV30; J: TRBJ1-2
CDR3: CASSHPRDRLAYEQYF; D: TRBD1; V: TRBV2; J: TRBJ2-7
CDR3: CASSPDRPKADTQYF; D: TRBD1; V: TRBV28; J: TRBJ2-3
CDR3: CASRVQGAGGYTF; D: TRBD1; V: TRBV2; J: TRBJ1-2